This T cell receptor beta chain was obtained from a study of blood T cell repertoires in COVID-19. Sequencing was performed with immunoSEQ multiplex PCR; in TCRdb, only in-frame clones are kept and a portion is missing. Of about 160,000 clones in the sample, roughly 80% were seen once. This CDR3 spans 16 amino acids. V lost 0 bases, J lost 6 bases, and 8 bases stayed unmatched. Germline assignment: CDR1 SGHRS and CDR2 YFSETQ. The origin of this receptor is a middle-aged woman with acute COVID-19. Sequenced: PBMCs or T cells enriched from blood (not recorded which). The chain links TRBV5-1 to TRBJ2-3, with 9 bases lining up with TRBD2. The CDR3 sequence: CASSLDLAGSADTQYF. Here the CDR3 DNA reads TGCGCCAGCAGCTTGGACCTAGCGGGATCCGCGGATACGCAGTATTTT.